Each of the 24 T cell receptor beta chains below was sequenced from the same sample in a study of control samples from healthy donors and cancer patients. Generated by immunoSEQ multiplex PCR, the TCRdb table keeps only in-frame clones and is missing some. The repertoire has tens of thousands of clones, about 88% of them found once; the top ten carry 4%. Source material: blood. The receptor set was obtained from a woman aged 50 to 65 in good health.

The rearrangement uses TRBV3-1 (or the pseudogene TRBV3-2) and TRBJ1-1; D may be TRBD1 (6 bases). V was cut by 8 bases and J by 8 bases, with 21 bases left in between. Germline V lookup: CDR1 LGHDT, CDR2 YNNKEL (reference sequence). The CDR3 is made up of 14 amino acids. The CDR3 DNA follows: TGTGCCAGCGAGAAACTCGGGGGGGGCCGAGAAGCTTTCTTT. This encodes CASEKLGGGREAFF.

The gene calls are TRBV28 and TRBJ1-6, with a possible D match to TRBD1 (6 bases). V was shortened by 5 bases and J by 6 bases, with 11 bases between the two germline ends. CDR1 MDHEN and CDR2 SYDVKM come from the germline V gene. The CDR3 extends over 14 amino acids. CDR3 residues: CASSDGQPNSPLHF. In DNA, the CDR3 is TGTGCCAGCAGTGACGGACAGCCTAATTCACCCCTCCACTTT.

This chain links TRBV5-1 with TRBJ1-1; D remains unclear. The V end was cut by 4 bases, the J end by 1 base, with 11 bases between. The CDR3 has 14 residues. Germline values: CDR1 SGHRS, CDR2 YFSETQ. The CDR3 region is CASSLAVSNTEAFF. The CDR3 bases are TGCGCCAGCAGCCTGGCGGTTTCGAACACTGAAGCTTTCTTT.

The V and J genes are TRBV28 and TRBJ1-5, with D perhaps TRBD1 (5 bases). The CDR3 contains 15 residues. CDR1 is MDHEN and CDR2 is SYDVKM in the germline V gene. V was clipped by 5 bases and J by 4 bases, with 15 bases between them. The CDR3 reads CASSERGNHNQPQHF. CDR3 coding DNA: TGTGCCAGCAGTGAACGGGGCAACCATAATCAGCCCCAGCATTTT.

The rearrangement links TRBV5-1 to TRBJ1-5; no definite D call. Germline lookup yields CDR1 SGHRS and CDR2 YFSETQ. V was cut by 0 bases and J by 6 bases, with 7 bases left in between. The CDR3 has 13 residues. Here the CDR3 DNA reads TGCGCCAGCAGCTTGGAAAAGGGTCAGCCCCAGCATTTT. Translation: CASSLEKGQPQHF.

This clone has only one observation. J is TRBJ2-5 and V is TRBV19, with a weak D call TRBD2 (5 bases). The CDR3 has 13 residues. Germline CDR1 is LNHDA and CDR2 is SQIVND (reference sequence). The V gene lost 7 bases and the J gene lost 5 bases, with 14 bases spanning the gap. CDR3 DNA: TGTGCCAGTACCACTAGGGCTCTGGAGACCCAGTACTTC. It encodes CASTTRALETQYF.

In its sample, this clone was seen a few times. The genes are TRBV27 and TRBJ1-6; maybe TRBD1 (6 bases). The CDR3 is 19 amino acids. Germline V gene lookup returns CDR1 MNHEY and CDR2 SMNVEV (reference sequence). The V gene lost 6 bases and the J gene lost 0 bases, with 21 bases spanning the gap. Here the CDR3 reads CASSQFWDISFSYNSPLHF. The CDR3 coding sequence is TGTGCCAGCAGCCAGTTTTGGGACATCTCCTTCTCCTATAATTCACCCCTCCACTTT.

The chain joins TRBV29-1 to TRBJ2-2, with 15 bases lining up with TRBD2. This CDR3 comprises 16 residues. V lost 4 bases and J lost 5; bases outside the gene matches: 5. Per germline, CDR1 SQVTM and CDR2 ANQGSEA. This CDR3 is CSVGTSGRARTGELFF. The CDR3 DNA reads TGCAGCGTTGGGACTAGCGGGAGGGCCCGGACCGGGGAGCTGTTTTTT.

This chain joins TRBV25-1 and TRBJ2-1; 7 bases map to TRBD2. CDR1 is MGHDK, CDR2 SYGVNS, per germline. The V segment lost 3 bases and the J segment 4 bases; nucleotides outside the gene matches: 6. The CDR3 is 15 amino acids. CDR3 residues: CASSETGGPYNEQFF. CDR3 DNA: TGTGCCAGCAGTGAGACGGGAGGCCCTTACAATGAGCAGTTCTTC.

The table lists this clone with a count of one. The J gene is TRBJ2-6, the V gene TRBV5-1, with 8 nucleotides matching TRBD1. V was pared by 2 bases and J by 2 bases, with 3 bases of the junction left unmatched. Germline CDR1 is SGHRS and CDR2 is YFSETQ. The CDR3 sequence is 16 residues long. Here the CDR3 DNA reads TGCGCCAGCAGCTTTCCGGACAGGGCTGGGGCCAACGTCCTGACTTTC. Translation gives CASSFPDRAGANVLTF.

V gene TRBV4-1 combines with J gene TRBJ2-7, with D uncertain. Germline CDR1 is MGHRA and CDR2 is YSYEKL. Trimming shortened V by 4 bases and J by 6 bases, and 10 bases separated the two germline ends. This CDR3 region has 12 residues. The CDR3 DNA sequence: TGCGCCAGCAGCCCCCCCATGGGCGAGCAGTACTTC. This gives the protein CASSPPMGEQYF.

This clone was counted between two and nine times. The chain recombines TRBV6-5 with TRBJ1-2, with D maybe TRBD1 (5 bases). Germline V gene sequence: CDR1 MNHEY, CDR2 SVGAGI. This CDR3 comprises 13 residues. Trimming left V 10 bases short and J 6 bases short, with 18 bases between. CDR3 nucleotide sequence: TGTGCCATCCCGACCGACAGTGGCAATGGCTACACCTTC. Translating it yields CAIPTDSGNGYTF.

The chain couples TRBV5-1 to TRBJ1-4; 8 positions agree with TRBD1. This CDR3 contains 15 residues. Germline V lookup: CDR1 SGHRS, CDR2 YFSETQ. With 0 bases clipped from V and 4 bases from J, the junction kept 2 bases outside the gene matches. The CDR3 spells CASSLAGGGNEKLFF. The CDR3 DNA is TGCGCCAGCAGCTTGGCAGGGGGCGGTAATGAAAAACTGTTTTTT. The full variable domain, rest sourced from reference TRBV5-1 and TRBJ1-4, is KAGVTQTPRYLIKTRGQQVTLSCSPISGHRSVSWYQQTPGQGLQFLFEYFSETQRNKGNFPGRFSGRQFSNSRSEMNVSTLELGDSALYLCASSLAGGGNEKLFFGSGTQLSVL.

The chain couples TRBV18 to TRBJ1-1, with TRBD1 identical over 9 bases. Losses at the gene ends were 5 bases for V and 8 bases for J; bases not matched to a gene: 6. This CDR3 spans 13 amino acids. Germline CDR1 and CDR2: KGHSH and LQKENI. The CDR3 DNA reads TGTGCCAGCTCAGAACAGGGGGCTGGGGAAGCTTTCTTT. Residues: CASSEQGAGEAFF.

The chain uses TRBV20-1 and TRBJ2-7; 10 bases align to TRBD2. The trim removed 3 bases at V and 2 bases at J, leaving 7 bases unmatched. Germline CDR1 and CDR2: DFQATT and SNEGSKA (reference sequence). This CDR3 is built from 15 residues. The CDR3 reads CSASRQREGPYEQYF. Written as DNA, the CDR3 is TGCAGTGCTAGTCGTCAGCGGGAGGGCCCCTACGAGCAGTACTTC.

As regards this clone: Other DNA sequences in this specimen translate into the identical CDR3. The chain is built from TRBV28 and TRBJ1-1, with D possibly being TRBD1 (6 bases). V was cut by 3 bases and J by 3 bases, with 8 bases left in between. The CDR3 consists of 13 residues. CDR1 is MDHEN, CDR2 SYDVKM, per germline. CDR3 sequence (DNA): TGTGCCAGCAGTTTTAAGGGGGACACTGAAGCTTTCTTT. Translated, it gives CASSFKGDTEAFF.

The chain links TRBV7-3 to TRBJ2-1; 14 nucleotides line up with TRBD2. Germline V lookup: CDR1 SGHTA, CDR2 FQGTGA. The CDR3 runs 18 residues. V dropped 2 bases and J dropped 5; count of bases not matched to a gene: 8. The CDR3 region is CASSLVGTSGSRHNEQFF. CDR3 DNA sequence: TGTGCCAGCAGCTTAGTAGGGACTAGCGGGAGTAGACACAATGAGCAGTTCTTC.

The V gene is TRBV27, the J gene TRBJ2-1; TRBD1 matches at 8 bases. Trimming at V came to 0 bases and at J to 7 bases, leaving 5 bases not matched to a gene. CDR1 is MNHEY and CDR2 is SMNVEV in the germline V gene (reference sequence). The CDR3 totals 15 residues. Here the CDR3 DNA reads TGTGCCAGCAGTTTATCTGGACAGGGTGGGAATGAGCAGTTCTTC. Translating it yields CASSLSGQGGNEQFF.

This chain links TRBV12-3 or TRBV12-4 with TRBJ1-3; the D is unclear. Trimming stripped 3 bases from V and 8 bases from J, with 5 bases between. CDR3 length: 11 amino acids. Here the CDR3 reads CASSFGHTIYF. For the CDR3, the DNA is TGTGCCAGCAGTTTTGGCCACACCATATATTTT.

V usage is TRBV9 and J usage is TRBJ2-7; a weak D match, TRBD1 (7 bases). V was trimmed by 2 bases and J by 4 bases, leaving 19 bases between them. CDR1 is SGDLS, CDR2 YYNGEE, per germline. The CDR3 is 16 amino acids. This chain's CDR3 is CASSVADRPGGYEQYF. The CDR3 bases are TGTGCCAGCAGCGTTGCCGACCGGCCAGGGGGGTACGAGCAGTACTTC.

V usage is TRBV27 and J usage is TRBJ1-2; D call uncertain. Germline assignment: CDR1 MNHEY and CDR2 SMNVEV (reference sequence). V dropped 2 bases and J dropped 5 bases, with 18 bases sitting between them. The CDR3 runs 16 residues. The CDR3 loop is CASSLKKGPFEYGYTF. The DNA of the CDR3 is TGTGCCAGCAGTTTAAAGAAAGGGCCTTTTGAATATGGCTACACCTTC.

The rearrangement uses TRBV2 and TRBJ2-7; D ambiguous. V lost 5 bases, J lost 3 bases, and 14 bases lay in between. The germline V gene has CDR1 SNHLY and CDR2 FYNNEI. This CDR3 comprises 14 residues. The CDR3 nucleotides are TGTGCCAGCAGTTTGGGATTAAATGTCTACGAGCAGTACTTC. Translation: CASSLGLNVYEQYF. The whole variable domain, remainder taken from reference TRBV2 and TRBJ2-7, is EPEVTQTPSHQVTQMGQEVILRCVPISNHLYFYWYRQILGQKVEFLVSFYNNEISEKSEIFDDQFSVERPDGSNFTLKIRSTKLEDSAMYFCASSLGLNVYEQYFGPGTRLTVT.

The rearrangement uses TRBV28 and TRBJ1-2; 7 bases agree with TRBD1. V gave up 6 bases and J gave up 5 bases; unmatched junction bases: 12. The CDR3 length is 15 residues. Germline CDR1 and CDR2: MDHEN and SYDVKM. The CDR3 loop is CASRTTGPDFYGYTF. The CDR3 DNA reads TGTGCCAGCAGGACGACAGGGCCGGATTTTTATGGCTACACCTTC.

The chain joins TRBV5-1 to TRBJ1-4, with TRBD1 as a possible D gene (6 bases). Germline V gives CDR1 SGHRS, CDR2 YFSETQ. The CDR3 is 16 residues long. The V end was cut by 0 bases, the J end by 2 bases, with 11 bases between. The chain's CDR3 is CASSLGQAGTNEKLFF. CDR3 bases: TGCGCCAGCAGCTTGGGACAGGCGGGCACTAATGAAAAACTGTTTTTT.